The 10 T cell receptor beta chains listed next were all sequenced from one sample in a study of CD8+CD57+ T cells in acquired aplastic anemia. Genomic DNA was employed as the template in profiling TCR beta VDJ and CDR3. TCRdb ran MiXCR on the reads and lists one entry per CDR3 protein. The table includes some 150,000 distinct CDR3 sequences, 70% to 75% detected once. Patients chosen for sequencing had shown CD8+CD57+ cell expansion by flow cytometry. The specimen was sorted CD4+, CD8+, or CD8+CD57+ T cells (not recorded which) from PBMCs. These receptors were obtained from a human donor with aplastic anemia.

This clonotype has a single count. This CDR3 is missing its conserved last phenylalanine or tryptophan, likely due to a read error. The rearrangement joins TRBV7-9 to TRBJ1-2; TRBD1 matches at 10 bases. CDR1 and CDR2 (germline): SEHNR, FQNEAQ (reference sequence). CDR3 length: 15 amino acids. CDR3: CASSLTGGRGYGYTL. The CDR3 nucleotides read TGCGCCAGCAGCTTGACAGGGGGCAGGGGGTATGGCTACACCTTA.

This clonotype appeared a few times. The chain carries TRBV7-9 and TRBJ2-7; D is undetermined. Per germline, CDR1 SEHNR and CDR2 FQNEAQ (reference sequence). The CDR3 loop spans 11 amino acids. Trimming cost V 8 bases and J 0 bases, with 5 bases left between them. CDR3 loop: CASGSSYEQYF. In nucleotides, the CDR3 is TGTGCCAGCGGGTCCTCCTACGAGCAGTACTTC.

The rearrangement joins TRBV7-2 to TRBJ1-1; perhaps TRBD1 as D (6 bases). Germline V CDR1 and CDR2: SGHTA, FQGNSA. Trimming left V 5 bases short and J 1 base short, with 26 bases between. The CDR3 length is 19 residues. In DNA form, the CDR3 reads TGTGCCAGCAGCCGCCCGGACAGTCAACCTTATGTGTGGAACACTGAAGCTTTCTTT. Amino acid sequence: CASSRPDSQPYVWNTEAFF.

The gene calls are TRBV29-1 and TRBJ2-7, with 14 bases lining up with TRBD2. With V trimmed by 8 bases and J by 7 bases, 10 bases remained unmatched. The CDR3 runs 14 residues. Germline V gives CDR1 SQVTM, CDR2 ANQGSEA. CDR3 nucleotide sequence: TGCAGCTTCCGGACTAGCGGGAGGTCAGGGGAGCAGTACTTC. Amino acids: CSFRTSGRSGEQYF.

The gene calls are TRBV25-1 and TRBJ2-7; 7 bases map to TRBD1. The CDR3 extends over 14 amino acids. Germline V gene sequence: CDR1 MGHDK, CDR2 SYGVNS. Trimming removed 5 bases from V and 3 bases from J; junction bases left unmatched: 7. CDR3 amino acids: CASSRPGQSYEQYF. The CDR3 DNA follows: TGTGCCAGCAGTCGACCGGGACAGAGCTACGAGCAGTACTTC.

CDR3 coding DNA: TGTGCCAGCAGCTTCGGGACTAGAGAGCAGTTCTTC. Translated, it gives CASSFGTREQFF. The chain combines TRBV7-9 with TRBJ2-1, with 8 bases fitting TRBD2. Germline CDR1 SEHNR, CDR2 FQNEAQ (reference sequence). This CDR3 spans 12 amino acids. V trimming: 3 bases; J trimming: 10 bases; junction bases outside the gene matches: 2.

V is TRBV19 and J is TRBJ1-1; 10 bases line up with TRBD1. V lost 4 bases, J lost 11 bases, and 7 bases stayed unmatched. Germline values: CDR1 LNHDA, CDR2 SQIVND (reference sequence). The CDR3 has 13 amino acids. CDR3 region: CASSSDRGQLAFF. CDR3 DNA: TGTGCCAGTAGTAGCGACAGGGGGCAGTTGGCTTTCTTT.

The chain employs TRBV29-1 and TRBJ2-7, with 12 bases that match TRBD2. Unmatched junction bases numbered 3, after V lost 6 bases and J lost 3 bases. The CDR3 contains 13 residues. Germline-derived CDR1 and CDR2 are SQVTM and ANQGSEA. CDR3 sequence reads: CSVGLAGRYEQYF. The CDR3 region has the DNA TGCAGCGTCGGACTAGCGGGGCGCTACGAGCAGTACTTC.

This clonotype has just a few counts. V and J are TRBV20-1 and TRBJ1-2; maybe TRBD1 (5 bases). Germline-derived CDR1 and CDR2 are DFQATT and SNEGSKA (reference sequence). The CDR3 totals 14 residues. V was shortened by 5 bases and J by 4 bases, with 17 bases between the two germline ends. Here the CDR3 reads CSAPAGDGGYGYTF. The CDR3 DNA follows: TGCAGTGCTCCTGCTGGGGACGGTGGCTATGGCTACACCTTC.

The genes are TRBV19 and TRBJ1-2; 9 bases line up with TRBD1. The germline V gene has CDR1 LNHDA and CDR2 SQIVND (reference sequence). The CDR3 totals 13 residues. V trimming: 6 bases; J trimming: 8 bases; junction bases outside the gene matches: 7. The CDR3 loop is CASRDRGRNGYTF. The CDR3 DNA reads as TGTGCCAGTAGGGACAGGGGACGCAACGGCTACACCTTC.